This T cell receptor (beta chain) was recorded in a study of post-analysis software for immune sequencing data. Looking at the study overall: Several disease courses (relapsing-remitting, secondary progressive and progressive-relapsing) of multiple sclerosis were included.

For this clonotype: What it binds is not known.

Every TCR beta cDNA library bore unique molecular identifiers. TCRdb used MiXCR to reprocess the PCR reads, holding one entry per CDR3 protein. The table includes fewer than 700,000 distinct CDR3 sequences, around 47% detected once. Study-level findings and limits: Roughly five TRBV segments were significantly more frequent in patients than in controls. TRBV5-6, TRBV5-1 and TRBV20-1 were among these segments.

Trimming stripped 2 bases from V and 2 bases from J, with 13 bases between. The germline CDR1 and CDR2 sequences are MGHRA and YSYEKL. The CDR3 is 17 amino acids. The chain is built from TRBV4-1 and TRBJ1-6; D is possibly TRBD1 (5 bases). This receptor was identified in a girl under 18 with multiple sclerosis. Sequencing was performed on blood. The CDR3 loop is CASSQRWAGPYNSPLHF. CDR3 DNA sequence: TGCGCCAGCAGCCAACGTTGGGCAGGGCCCTATAATTCACCCCTCCACTTT.